This is a list of T cell receptor beta chains from one sample in a study of cytomegalovirus exposure and HLA in healthy donors. Assay used: immunoSEQ multiplex PCR; TCRdb lists only in-frame clones, some missing. This table holds under 200,000 clones, 65% to 85% found once. Sequenced: PBMCs. The source of these receptors is a woman in her 30s in good health and CMV-seropositive. Both conserved end residues are part of each CDR3. Each record gives: clone size, D gene, J gene, V gene, CDR3 DNA, CDR3 protein. The D gene is left open where the match is weak. Only part of the rows carry a size: once, few, many, or a class if the clone is expanded.

clone_size: once; d_call: NA; j_call: TRBJ2-5; v_call: TRBV9; cdr3_nt: TGTGCCAGCAGCGTAGAGAGCGGGGAGACCCAGTACTTC; cdr3_aa: CASSVESGETQYF
clone_size: NA; d_call: NA; j_call: TRBJ2-1; v_call: TRBV5-1; cdr3_nt: TGCGCCAGCAGCCCGGTCCGGAGCTCAGGGGAGCAGTTCTTC; cdr3_aa: CASSPVRSSGEQFF
clone_size: NA; d_call: TRBD2; j_call: TRBJ2-5; v_call: TRBV5-1; cdr3_nt: TGCGCCAGCAACCGGGGGCTAGCGGGGGGACAAGAGACCCAGTACTTC; cdr3_aa: CASNRGLAGGQETQYF
clone_size: NA; d_call: NA; j_call: TRBJ2-1; v_call: TRBV5-1; cdr3_nt: TGCGCCAGCAGCTTGCAGGATGGGGGGTGGGATGAGCAGTTCTTC; cdr3_aa: CASSLQDGGWDEQFF
clone_size: NA; d_call: TRBD1; j_call: TRBJ2-6; v_call: TRBV6-5; cdr3_nt: TGTGCCAGCGGCACAGGGGACTCTGGGGCCAACGTCCTGACTTTC; cdr3_aa: CASGTGDSGANVLTF
clone_size: NA; d_call: NA; j_call: TRBJ2-5; v_call: TRBV7-2; cdr3_nt: TGTGCCAGCAGCCGGACAGCCCTAAACCAAGAGACCCAGTACTTC; cdr3_aa: CASSRTALNQETQYF
clone_size: NA; d_call: TRBD2; j_call: TRBJ2-1; v_call: TRBV5-4; cdr3_nt: TGTGCCAGCAGCTTGAGGGGAGGGAGCTACAATGAGCAGTTCTTC; cdr3_aa: CASSLRGGSYNEQFF
clone_size: NA; d_call: TRBD2; j_call: TRBJ2-1; v_call: TRBV5-4; cdr3_nt: TGTGCCAGCAGCTGGACTAGGAAGAACTACAATGAGCAGTTCTTC; cdr3_aa: CASSWTRKNYNEQFF
clone_size: NA; d_call: NA; j_call: TRBJ2-5; v_call: TRBV7-6; cdr3_nt: TGTGCCAGCAGCTCTTTATCCCCTGGGGCTAACCAAGAGACCCAGTACTTC; cdr3_aa: CASSSLSPGANQETQYF
clone_size: few; d_call: NA; j_call: TRBJ1-6; v_call: TRBV9; cdr3_nt: TGTGCCAGCAGCGTAGCGGGGATTGGTAATTCACCCCTCCACTTT; cdr3_aa: CASSVAGIGNSPLHF
clone_size: NA; d_call: NA; j_call: TRBJ2-7; v_call: TRBV19; cdr3_nt: TGTGCCAGTAGCCCCACAACGGGGGGCCAGTACTTC; cdr3_aa: CASSPTTGGQYF
clone_size: NA; d_call: NA; j_call: TRBJ1-1; v_call: TRBV6-1; cdr3_nt: TGTGCCAGTTTCAGGGGGAACACTGAAGCTTTCTTT; cdr3_aa: CASFRGNTEAFF
clone_size: NA; d_call: TRBD2; j_call: TRBJ2-1; v_call: TRBV27; cdr3_nt: TGTGCCAGCAGGCTTTATCCTAGCGGGAGATGGGATGAGCAGTTCTTC; cdr3_aa: CASRLYPSGRWDEQFF
clone_size: NA; d_call: NA; j_call: TRBJ2-1; v_call: TRBV10-3; cdr3_nt: TGTGCCATCAGTGAGTCAGGCGGGGAGTTCTACAATGAGCAGTTCTTC; cdr3_aa: CAISESGGEFYNEQFF
clone_size: NA; d_call: TRBD1; j_call: TRBJ2-7; v_call: TRBV28; cdr3_nt: TGTGCCAGCAGTCAAACAGGGGCGTACTCCTACGAGCAGTACTTC; cdr3_aa: CASSQTGAYSYEQYF
clone_size: NA; d_call: NA; j_call: TRBJ2-7; v_call: TRBV21-1; cdr3_nt: TGTGCCAGCACCGGCCGACAGGCCTACGAGCAGTACTTC; cdr3_aa: CASTGRQAYEQYF
clone_size: NA; d_call: NA; j_call: TRBJ1-2; v_call: TRBV7-9; cdr3_nt: TGTGCCAGCAGCCCTGCCAGACCGGGTTGGGGCTACACCTTC; cdr3_aa: CASSPARPGWGYTF
clone_size: NA; d_call: TRBD2; j_call: TRBJ2-7; v_call: TRBV15; cdr3_nt: TGTGCCACCTCCCTCGGGACTAACTACGAGCAGTACTTC; cdr3_aa: CATSLGTNYEQYF
clone_size: NA; d_call: NA; j_call: TRBJ1-1; v_call: TRBV28; cdr3_nt: TGTGCCAGCAGTTTATCTGAGGGAGAAGCTTTCTTT; cdr3_aa: CASSLSEGEAFF
clone_size: NA; d_call: NA; j_call: TRBJ2-7; v_call: TRBV7-8; cdr3_nt: TGTGCCAGCAGCAGGAAAATGTGGGCTGACTACGAGCAGTACTTC; cdr3_aa: CASSRKMWADYEQYF
clone_size: once; d_call: TRBD2; j_call: TRBJ2-1; v_call: TRBV9; cdr3_nt: TGTGCCAGCAGCGTAGCTTTGGCGGGAGGAGGTTCGGAGCAGTTCTTC; cdr3_aa: CASSVALAGGGSEQFF
clone_size: NA; d_call: NA; j_call: TRBJ2-5; v_call: TRBV6-5; cdr3_nt: TGTGCCAGCAGTTACGGCGGGCCCCAAGAGACCCAGTACTTC; cdr3_aa: CASSYGGPQETQYF
clone_size: NA; d_call: TRBD1; j_call: TRBJ2-7; v_call: TRBV19; cdr3_nt: TGTGCCAGTAGTAGGGACAGGGCAAGCTACGAGCAGTACTTC; cdr3_aa: CASSRDRASYEQYF
clone_size: NA; d_call: NA; j_call: TRBJ2-5; v_call: TRBV7-9; cdr3_nt: TGTGCCAGCAGCGGAAGCAGGGAGACCCAGTACTTC; cdr3_aa: CASSGSRETQYF
clone_size: NA; d_call: NA; j_call: TRBJ2-2; v_call: TRBV11-3; cdr3_nt: TGTGCCAGCAGCTTCAGAGGGGAGGCCGGGGAGCTGTTTTTT; cdr3_aa: CASSFRGEAGELFF
clone_size: NA; d_call: NA; j_call: TRBJ1-1; v_call: TRBV7-8; cdr3_nt: TGTGCCAGCAGCGCCTCAGTGGTTAGAGGGGGTTCGAACACTGAAGCTTTCTTT; cdr3_aa: CASSASVVRGGSNTEAFF